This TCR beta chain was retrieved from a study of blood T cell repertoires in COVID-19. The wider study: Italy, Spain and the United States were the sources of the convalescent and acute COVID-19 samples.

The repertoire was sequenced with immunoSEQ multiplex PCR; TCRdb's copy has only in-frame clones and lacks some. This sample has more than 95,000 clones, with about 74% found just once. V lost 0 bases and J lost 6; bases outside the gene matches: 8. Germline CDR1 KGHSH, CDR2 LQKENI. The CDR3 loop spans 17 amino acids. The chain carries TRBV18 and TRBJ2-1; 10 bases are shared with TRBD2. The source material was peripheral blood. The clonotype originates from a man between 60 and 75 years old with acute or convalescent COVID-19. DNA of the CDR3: TGTGCCAGCTCACCACCCCAGGTAGCGGGGGGTATCAATGAGCAGTTCTTC. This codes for CASSPPQVAGGINEQFF. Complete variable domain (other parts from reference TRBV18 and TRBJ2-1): NAGVMQNPRHLVRRRGQEARLRCSPMKGHSHVYWYRQLPEEGLKFMVYLQKENIIDESGMPKERFSAEFPKEGPSILRIQQVVRGDSAAYFCASSPPQVAGGINEQFFGPGTRLTVL.